The 8 T cell receptor beta chains below all came from one sample that was sequenced in a study of cytomegalovirus exposure and HLA in healthy donors. The PCR was carried out with 60 Vbeta primers and 13 Jbeta primers. Repertoires were generated with immunoSEQ multiplex PCR, while TCRdb's copy carries only in-frame clones and drops some. The sample holds about 150,000 clones, 60% to 85% seen once. Material for sequencing was PBMCs. These receptors were collected from a man aged 35-49 years in good health and CMV-seropositive.

The V gene is TRBV29-1, the J gene TRBJ2-3; D is perhaps TRBD2 (6 bases). Germline loops: CDR1 SQVTM, CDR2 ANQGSEA. This CDR3 spans 13 amino acids. The CDR3 spells CRWKGGLTDTQYF. The CDR3 DNA is TGCAGGTGGAAAGGAGGGCTAACAGATACGCAGTATTTT.

The genes are TRBV28 and TRBJ2-5; 7 nucleotides align to TRBD2. This CDR3 is built from 10 residues. CDR1 and CDR2 from the germline V gene are MDHEN and SYDVKM. The CDR3 sequence: CAAGAETQYF. The CDR3 nucleotides are TGTGCGGCGGGAGCGGAGACCCAGTACTTC.

The rearrangement joins TRBV13 to TRBJ1-6; D is undetermined. There are 13 residues in the CDR3. Trimming removed 3 bases at V and 7 bases at J, with 7 bases between. The germline CDR1 and CDR2 sequences are PRHDT and FYEKMQ (reference sequence). The CDR3 region has the DNA TGTGCCAGCAGCTTGGGGAGGAATTCACCCCTCCACTTT. It specifies CASSLGRNSPLHF.

The V gene is TRBV4-1, the J gene TRBJ2-5; TRBD1 agrees at 8 bases. Germline loops: CDR1 MGHRA, CDR2 YSYEKL. This CDR3 comprises 13 residues. V trimming: 8 bases; J trimming: 5 bases; junction bases outside the gene matches: 7. CDR3 loop: CASVGQDGETQYF. The CDR3, as DNA: TGCGCCAGCGTGGGACAGGATGGCGAGACCCAGTACTTC.

The CDR3 loop is CASSESLALANEQFF. The CDR3 coding sequence is TGTGCCAGCAGTGAAAGCCTAGCGCTCGCCAATGAGCAGTTCTTC. The rearrangement joins TRBV2 to TRBJ2-1, with D possibly TRBD2 on 6 matching bases. The germline V gene encodes CDR1 SNHLY and CDR2 FYNNEI. The germline V and J ends were trimmed by 2 bases and 6 bases, with 14 bases remaining between them. CDR3 length: 15 amino acids.

The chain links TRBV29-1 to TRBJ2-7, with D perhaps matching TRBD2 (6 bases). The CDR3 is 11 amino acids. V lost 6 bases and J 2 bases, leaving 8 bases between the germline ends. The germline gives CDR1 SQVTM, CDR2 ANQGSEA. For the CDR3, the DNA is TGCAGCGTGGGAGGAACCTACGAGCAGTACTTC. Amino acids: CSVGGTYEQYF.

V gene TRBV28 combines with J gene TRBJ1-5; D remains unclear. CDR3 length equals 14 residues. Trimming took 5 bases from V and 0 from J, leaving 8 bases between them. The germline V gene has CDR1 MDHEN and CDR2 SYDVKM. This chain's CDR3 is CASSPRLSNQPQHF. The CDR3 DNA sequence: TGTGCCAGCAGTCCCCGACTTAGCAATCAGCCCCAGCATTTT.

The genes are TRBV7-9 and TRBJ2-2, with D possibly matching TRBD1 (5 bases). The CDR3 length is 13 residues. V was trimmed by 4 bases and J by 6 bases, leaving 9 bases between them. Germline values: CDR1 SEHNR, CDR2 FQNEAQ (reference sequence). This CDR3 reads CASSSQGSGELFF. The CDR3 DNA follows: TGTGCCAGCAGCTCCCAGGGCTCCGGGGAGCTGTTTTTT.